This T cell receptor (beta chain) was profiled in a study of Ad26.COV2.S vaccination and SARS-CoV-2 variants. About the study: Dosing was one shot or two shots 56 days apart.

The treatment denotes: roughly 20 received Ad26.COV2.S at low or high dose, single or two shots; 5 received placebo; per-sample allocation not given. The study sampled participants on day 63 after the first vaccine or placebo injection. Generated by immunoSEQ multiplex PCR, the TCRdb table keeps only in-frame clones and is missing some. Among a few hundred thousand clones, 80% to 90% were seen once, and the ten largest hold around 3.6%. CDR3 size: 16 residues. Germline V gives CDR1 SGHDN, CDR2 FVKESK. V shed 2 bases and J shed 0 bases, with 10 bases lying between them. J is TRBJ2-2 and V is TRBV14; tentative D call: TRBD2 (6 bases). This TCR came from a person between 18 and 59 years old who received the Ad26.COV2.S COVID-19 vaccine or a placebo. This material consisted of peripheral blood, taken in a trial of Ad26.COV2.S vaccine versus placebo. CDR3 bases: TGTGCCAGCAGCCAATACGGGGGTACGAACACCGGGGAGCTGTTTTTT. Its protein product is CASSQYGGTNTGELFF. Based on the CDR3 plus reference TRBV14 and TRBJ2-2, the full variable domain is EAGVTQFPSHSVIEKGQTVTLRCDPISGHDNLYWYRRVMGKEIKFLLHFVKESKQDESGMPNNRFLAERTGGTYSTLKVQPAELEDSGVYFCASSQYGGTNTGELFFGEGSRLTVL.